Listed here are 17 T cell receptor beta chains from one sample, sequenced in a study of monozygotic twins with inflammatory bowel disease. TCRdb re-called the 5' RACE reads, yielding one record per CDR3 amino acid sequence without DNA. Here the sample table reports nearly 450,000 distinct CDR3 sequences. Sequenced sample: blood. The receptors come from a human donor with ulcerative colitis or Crohn's disease, or a healthy co-twin of an affected twin (not recorded which).

Here the CDR3 reads CSAGDSLGGDTQYF. V usage is TRBV20-1 and J usage is TRBJ2-3; with no DNA, the TCRdb D assignment of TRBD2 cannot be verified. Per germline, CDR1 DFQATT and CDR2 SNEGSKA (reference sequence). This CDR3 spans 14 amino acids.

This chain joins TRBV24-1 and TRBJ2-1; TCRdb outputs TRBD2, but without DNA this stays unchecked. Looked up from germline, CDR1 is KGHDR and CDR2 is SFDVKD. This CDR3 comprises 15 residues. The CDR3 loop reads CATSESGTSWNEQFF.

V and J are TRBV4-2 and TRBJ1-5. This CDR3 is built from 13 residues. Germline V gene sequence: CDR1 LGHNA, CDR2 YNFKEQ. CDR3 protein: CASSQDLVKPQHF.

The CDR3 reads CASSHSRTLNSNQPQHF. The V gene is TRBV3-1, the J gene TRBJ1-5; TCRdb names TRBD1, which stays unverified in the absence of DNA. The CDR3 spans 17 residues. Germline V lookup: CDR1 LGHDT, CDR2 YNNKEL (reference sequence).

This chain uses TRBV20-1 with TRBJ2-5. CDR1 is DFQATT, CDR2 SNEGSKA, per germline (reference sequence). The CDR3 is made up of 13 amino acids. The CDR3 is CSAIDSMLETQYF.

This rearrangement joins TRBV29-1 to TRBJ1-3; absent DNA, TCRdb's TRBD1 call cannot be checked. The CDR3 has 17 residues. CDR1 is SQVTM and CDR2 is ANQGSEA in the germline V gene. The CDR3: CSVEVGDRDLSGNTIYF.

The chain couples TRBV5-5 to TRBJ1-4; the D gene TCRdb calls, TRBD1, cannot be checked with no DNA. Germline CDR1 reads SGHKS; CDR2 reads YYEKEE (reference sequence). The CDR3 totals 15 residues. The CDR3 protein is CASSLPGPRNEKQFF.

The chain joins TRBV12-3 or TRBV12-4 to TRBJ2-5; TCRdb names TRBD1, which stays unverified in the absence of DNA. The CDR3 contains 14 residues. This CDR3 is CASSSRGLQETQYF.

This chain links TRBV15 with TRBJ2-7; the TCRdb D gene call, TRBD1, has no DNA to confirm it. This CDR3 spans 15 amino acids. Germline CDR1 is LNHNV and CDR2 is YYDKDF (reference sequence). CDR3: CATSMGPRGTYEQYF.

The genes are TRBV19 and TRBJ1-1; TCRdb calls TRBD1, which cannot be checked without DNA. The CDR3 is made up of 15 amino acids. The germline V gene encodes CDR1 LNHDA and CDR2 SQIVND (reference sequence). CDR3 amino acids: CASSILDSLNTEAFF.

The chain has TRBV5-6 and TRBJ1-6; TCRdb calls TRBD1, which cannot be checked without DNA. The CDR3 length is 16 residues. Looked up from germline, CDR1 is SGHDT and CDR2 is YYEEEE. This chain's CDR3 is CASSFRQGSGNSPLHF.

The chain joins TRBV28 to TRBJ2-7; TCRdb reports TRBD2, a call that lacks DNA to check it against. Per germline, CDR1 MDHEN and CDR2 SYDVKM. There are 15 residues in the CDR3. CDR3 loop: CASSEVRLEVSEQYF.

This chain uses TRBV4-1 with TRBJ2-7. The CDR3 spans 14 residues. Germline assignment: CDR1 MGHRA and CDR2 YSYEKL. This CDR3 reads CASSQVGNDYEQYF.

The V and J genes are TRBV20-1 and TRBJ1-2. The CDR3 length is 13 residues. The V gene's germline CDR1 is DFQATT and CDR2 SNEGSKA (reference sequence). CDR3 sequence reads: CSAGPPRAGGYTF.

The CDR3: CSALTSWETQYF. The rearrangement joins TRBV20-1 to TRBJ2-5; the TCRdb call, TRBD2, lacks DNA for checking. The CDR3 sequence is 12 residues long. The germline V gene has CDR1 DFQATT and CDR2 SNEGSKA (reference sequence).

The chain couples TRBV20-1 to TRBJ1-4; TCRdb proposes TRBD1, but this gene call is untestable without DNA. The CDR3 runs to 13 residues. Germline loops: CDR1 DFQATT, CDR2 SNEGSKA (reference sequence). The CDR3 reads CSASGTAPEKLFF.

This sequence joins TRBV11-1 and TRBJ2-6. Looked up from germline, CDR1 is SGHAT and CDR2 is FQDESV (reference sequence). The CDR3 sequence is 15 residues long. The CDR3 loop is CASSLFLAGANVLTF.